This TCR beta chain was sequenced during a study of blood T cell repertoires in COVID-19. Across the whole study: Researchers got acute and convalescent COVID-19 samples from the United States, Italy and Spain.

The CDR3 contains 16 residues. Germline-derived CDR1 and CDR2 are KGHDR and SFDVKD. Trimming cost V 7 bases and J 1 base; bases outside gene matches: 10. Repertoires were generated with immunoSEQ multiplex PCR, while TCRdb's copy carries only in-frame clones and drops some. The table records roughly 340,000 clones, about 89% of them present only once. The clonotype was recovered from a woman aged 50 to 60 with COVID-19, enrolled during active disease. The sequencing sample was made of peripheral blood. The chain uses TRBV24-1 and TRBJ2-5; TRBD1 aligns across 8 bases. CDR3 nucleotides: TGTGCCACCAGCAGATCGGACAGGGCCCTCCAAGAGACCCAGTACTTC. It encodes CATSRSDRALQETQYF.